The next 19 T cell receptor beta chains were all read from a single sample in a study of T cell responses to AZD1222 COVID-19 vaccine. Here immunoSEQ multiplex PCR was the method, and the copy in TCRdb shows in-frame clones only, minus some. The sample holds about 70,000 clones; around 85% are singletons and the top ten take roughly 22%. The starting material was peripheral blood, obtained on day 0 of AZD1222 vaccination. The receptor source for this set is an adult in good health.

The chain carries TRBV7-9 and TRBJ2-7, with D possibly TRBD1 on 6 matching bases. This CDR3 has 13 residues. V was pared by 3 bases and J by 5 bases, with 11 bases between. Germline V gene lookup returns CDR1 SEHNR and CDR2 FQNEAQ (reference sequence). The CDR3 region has the DNA TGTGCCAGCAGCTTGAACAGGGACAACGAGCAGTACTTC. It codes for CASSLNRDNEQYF. Variable domain in full (rest from reference TRBV7-9 and TRBJ2-7): DTGVSQNPRHKITKRGQNVTFRCDPISEHNRLYWYRQTLGQGPEFLTYFQNEAQLEKSRLLSDRFSAERPKGSFSTLEIQRTEQGDSAMYLCASSLNRDNEQYFGPGTRLTVT.

The count of this clone is one. This chain links TRBV29-1 with TRBJ1-1; D remains ambiguous. V was trimmed by 7 bases and J by 7 bases, leaving 10 bases between them. The length of the CDR3 is 10 residues. The germline CDR1 and CDR2 sequences are SQVTM and ANQGSEA. CDR3 amino acids: CSGATGEAFF. The CDR3, as DNA: TGCAGCGGTGCCACGGGTGAAGCTTTCTTT.

The genes are TRBV9 and TRBJ2-2; 9 positions agree with TRBD2. V was pared by 2 bases and J by 8 bases, with 10 bases of the junction left unmatched. CDR1 is SGDLS and CDR2 is YYNGEE in the germline V gene. CDR3 length: 16 residues. CDR3 residues: CASSVGTSLNVGELFF. For the CDR3, the DNA is TGTGCCAGCAGCGTGGGGACTAGCTTAAATGTAGGGGAGCTGTTTTTT. Supplemented by reference TRBV9 and TRBJ2-2, the full variable domain reads DSGVTQTPKHLITATGQRVTLRCSPRSGDLSVYWYQQSLDQGLQFLIQYYNGEERAKGNILERFSAQQFPDLHSELNLSSLELGDSALYFCASSVGTSLNVGELFFGEGSRLTVL.

V is TRBV3-1 (or the pseudogene TRBV3-2) and J is TRBJ2-7; 10 bases fit TRBD1. Germline CDR1 LGHDT, CDR2 YNNKEL (reference sequence). The V segment lost 7 bases and the J segment 3 bases; nucleotides outside the gene matches: 3. The length of the CDR3 is 13 residues. CDR3: CASTRDRGYEQYF. The CDR3 DNA follows: TGTGCCAGCACCCGGGACAGGGGCTACGAGCAGTACTTC.

CDR3 region: CASSLAEQGYEQYF. DNA for the CDR3: TGTGCCAGCAGCTTAGCGGAACAGGGCTACGAGCAGTACTTC. V is TRBV7-9 and J is TRBJ2-7; tentatively, D is TRBD1 (6 bases). Germline V lookup: CDR1 SEHNR, CDR2 FQNEAQ (reference sequence). The CDR3 extends over 14 amino acids. With 0 bases removed from V and 3 bases from J, the gap between germline ends came to 9 bases.

The chain couples TRBV9 to TRBJ1-2; 9 nucleotides align to TRBD1. The J segment lost 5 bases and the V segment lost 2 bases, leaving 4 bases of the junction unmatched. The CDR3 contains 14 residues. Germline V CDR1 and CDR2: SGDLS, YYNGEE. The CDR3 sequence: CASSVTGGWYGYTF. In DNA, the CDR3 is TGTGCCAGCAGCGTCACAGGGGGCTGGTATGGCTACACCTTC.

The CDR3 bases are TGCGCCAGCAGCGCCGGGAGTAGGGATCCCTATGGCTACACCTTC. The encoded protein is CASSAGSRDPYGYTF. The chain recombines TRBV5-1 with TRBJ1-2; D gene ambiguous. This CDR3 is 15 amino acids long. Trimming took off 4 bases at V and 4 bases at J, with 17 bases between the two ends. Germline V gives CDR1 SGHRS, CDR2 YFSETQ.

The chain uses TRBV18 and TRBJ2-2; D is perhaps TRBD2 (6 bases). The V gene's germline CDR1 is KGHSH and CDR2 LQKENI. This CDR3 has 14 residues. V gave up 3 bases and J gave up 5 bases, with 10 bases separating them. The CDR3 protein is CASSPGLGTGELFF. The CDR3 DNA reads as TGTGCCAGCTCACCGGGACTGGGGACCGGGGAGCTGTTTTTT.

V gene TRBV7-2 combines with J gene TRBJ1-6; no clear D gene. The V end lost 2 bases, the J end lost 9 bases, and 5 bases lay between the germline ends. There are 12 residues in the CDR3. Germline V gene lookup returns CDR1 SGHTA and CDR2 FQGNSA. CDR3 DNA sequence: TGTGCCAGCAGCTTATACAGTTCACCCCTCCACTTT. Its protein is CASSLYSSPLHF.

The chain has TRBV5-4 and TRBJ1-4; unclear D gene. Germline V gene lookup returns CDR1 SGHNT and CDR2 YYREEE (reference sequence). The V gene lost 4 bases and the J gene lost 1 base, with 8 bases spanning the gap. The CDR3 has 14 amino acids. The CDR3 spells CASSPGVTNEKLFF. In DNA, the CDR3 is TGTGCCAGCAGCCCTGGAGTAACTAATGAAAAACTGTTTTTT.

The chain carries TRBV5-1 and TRBJ1-1; 7 bases fit TRBD1. CDR3 length: 13 amino acids. The trim removed 4 bases at V and 8 bases at J, leaving 8 bases unmatched. Germline V gene sequence: CDR1 SGHRS, CDR2 YFSETQ. CDR3 region: CASSIGTAWEAFF. The CDR3 nucleotides are TGCGCCAGCAGCATTGGGACAGCCTGGGAAGCTTTCTTT.

In its sample, this clone was seen a few times. The CDR3 loop is CASSQGYANEKLFF. CDR3 DNA sequence: TGTGCCAGCAGCCAAGGTTACGCTAATGAAAAACTGTTTTTT. This chain connects TRBV3-1 (or the pseudogene TRBV3-2) to TRBJ1-4; D gene uncertain. The CDR3 has 14 amino acids. The V end lost 1 base, the J end lost 3 bases, and 6 bases lay between the germline ends. The V gene's germline CDR1 is LGHDT and CDR2 YNNKEL (reference sequence).

The chain links TRBV3-1 (or the pseudogene TRBV3-2) to TRBJ2-5, with D perhaps TRBD1 or TRBD2 (6 bases each). Per germline, CDR1 LGHDT and CDR2 YNNKEL (reference sequence). V gave up 0 bases and J gave up 7 bases, with 18 bases separating them. The CDR3 sequence is 16 residues long. CDR3: CASSQDRGVLWGTQYF. The CDR3 region has the DNA TGTGCCAGCAGCCAAGATAGGGGGGTACTTTGGGGGACCCAGTACTTC.

V is TRBV12-5 and J is TRBJ2-7; D call uncertain. Germline V CDR1 and CDR2: LGHNT, FRNRAP. Trimming removed 3 bases at V and 0 bases at J, with 9 bases between. The CDR3 loop spans 14 amino acids. The DNA for the CDR3 is TGTGCTAGTGGTTTAGGATTAAGCTCCTACGAGCAGTACTTC. Its protein product is CASGLGLSSYEQYF. The variable domain in full, with the rest retrieved from reference TRBV12-5 and TRBJ2-7, is DARVTQTPRHKVTEMGQEVTMRCQPILGHNTVFWYRQTMMQGLELLAYFRNRAPLDDSGMPKDRFSAEMPDATLATLKIQPSEPRDSAVYFCASGLGLSSYEQYFGPGTRLTVT.

CDR3 coding DNA: TGTGCCAGCAGCTTGGGGACAGGGACCTTGACAGATACGCAGTATTTT. Translated, it gives CASSLGTGTLTDTQYF. The rearrangement links TRBV5-4 to TRBJ2-3; 8 bases line up with TRBD1. The CDR3 is made up of 16 amino acids. Germline V gene lookup returns CDR1 SGHNT and CDR2 YYREEE (reference sequence). The V gene end was trimmed by 0 bases and the J gene end by 3 bases; junction bases not matched to a gene: 6.

This clone was counted only a few times. The rearrangement uses TRBV7-9 and TRBJ2-2; D gene ambiguous. CDR1 and CDR2 (germline): SEHNR, FQNEAQ (reference sequence). The CDR3 has 14 residues. V gave up 1 base and J gave up 5 bases, with 8 bases separating them. The CDR3: CASSLGSKTGELFF. As DNA, the CDR3 is TGTGCCAGCAGCTTAGGTTCAAAGACCGGGGAGCTGTTTTTT.

The rearrangement uses TRBV30 and TRBJ2-2; tentative D call: TRBD2 (6 bases). The germline V and J ends were trimmed by 5 bases and 7 bases, with 14 bases remaining between them. Germline values: CDR1 GTSNPN, CDR2 SVGIG (reference sequence). The CDR3 is made up of 13 amino acids. The CDR3 DNA sequence: TGTGCCTGGCTCCGGGGGTCGAGCGGGGAGCTGTTTTTT. Translated, it gives CAWLRGSSGELFF.

This clone was picked up a small number of times. The chain links TRBV29-1 to TRBJ1-2; no reliable D call. CDR1 is SQVTM and CDR2 is ANQGSEA in the germline V gene. V lost 0 bases and J 10 bases, leaving 12 bases between the germline ends. CDR3 length equals 12 residues. The CDR3 loop reads CSVEDLQRDYTF. CDR3 bases: TGCAGCGTTGAAGATCTCCAAAGGGACTACACCTTC. Full variable domain (remainder filled in from reference TRBV29-1 and TRBJ1-2): SAVISQKPSRDICQRGTSLTIQCQVDSQVTMMFWYRQQPGQSLTLIATANQGSEATYESGFVIDKFPISRPNLTFSTLTVSNMSPEDSSIYLCSVEDLQRDYTFGSGTRLTVV.

V and J are TRBV19 and TRBJ1-1; D unresolved. CDR3 length equals 12 residues. The V gene lost 4 bases and the J gene lost 0 bases, with 3 bases spanning the gap. The V gene's germline CDR1 is LNHDA and CDR2 SQIVND (reference sequence). DNA for the CDR3: TGTGCCAGTAGTAACATGAACACTGAAGCTTTCTTT. This encodes CASSNMNTEAFF.